This TCR beta chain originates from a study of blood T cell repertoires in COVID-19. The overall study: Acute-phase and convalescent COVID-19 samples originated in the United States, Italy and Spain. In each case, the material was cDNA or gDNA derived from T cells, B-cell-depleted T cells, or PBMCs.

As originally analysed: Reference gene primer amplification gave nucleated cell count estimates. Data came from immunoSEQ multiplex PCR; TCRdb stores just in-frame clones and leaves some out. The V and J calls and clone size are taken from that table; D and trimming were inferred from the DNA. The data hold about 380,000 clones, with 85% observed a single time. The length of the CDR3 is 15 residues. V was trimmed by 3 bases and J by 4 bases, leaving 15 bases between them. Germline V gene sequence: CDR1 SGHTA, CDR2 FQGNSA. This chain links TRBV7-2 with TRBJ1-1, with TRBD1 as a possible D gene (5 bases). The sequence was collected from a woman aged 18-30 years with acute or convalescent COVID-19. The specimen was peripheral blood. This chain's CDR3 is CASSFTGGALTEAFF. The CDR3 DNA sequence: TGTGCCAGCAGCTTCACTGGAGGGGCCCTCACTGAAGCTTTCTTT.